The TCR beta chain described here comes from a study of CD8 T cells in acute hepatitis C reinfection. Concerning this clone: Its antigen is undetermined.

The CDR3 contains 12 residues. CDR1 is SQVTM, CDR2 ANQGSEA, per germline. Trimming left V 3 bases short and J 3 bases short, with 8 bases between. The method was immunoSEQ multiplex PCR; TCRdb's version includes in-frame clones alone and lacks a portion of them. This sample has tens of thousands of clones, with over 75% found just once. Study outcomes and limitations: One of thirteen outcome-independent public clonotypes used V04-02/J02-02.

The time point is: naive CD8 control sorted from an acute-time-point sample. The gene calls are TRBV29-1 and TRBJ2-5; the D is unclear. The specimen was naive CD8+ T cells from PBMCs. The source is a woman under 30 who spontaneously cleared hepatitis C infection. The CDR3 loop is CSVDSGEETQYF. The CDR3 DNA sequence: TGCAGCGTTGACAGTGGGGAAGAGACCCAGTACTTC.